This TCR beta chain was retrieved from a study of identical twins. Study conclusions and caveats: Where beta out-of-frame sequences were concerned, excess twin sharing was weaker.

Among all donors, each was a healthy Caucasian. TCRdb itself ran the 5' RACE reads through MiXCR, one entry per CDR3 protein. This sample carries 500,000 to 650,000 distinct CDR3 sequences, around 22% of them seen once, and the ten largest clones take around 0.48%. Germline CDR1 and CDR2: WSHSY and SAAADI. Trimming removed 7 bases at V and 4 bases at J, with 14 bases between. The CDR3 totals 14 residues. This clonotype occurred a few times. Its antigen is undetermined. The same specimen was also included in a second study, on yellow fever vaccine responses in identical twins.

V and J are TRBV10-2 and TRBJ2-1; no reliable D call. Specimen: CD4+ T cells sorted from blood. This sequence was found in a young woman in good health. The CDR3 DNA follows: TGCGCCAGCATACCCGCTGACTCTTACAATGAGCAGTTCTTC. It codes for CASIPADSYNEQFF.